Below, one TCR beta chain is given with its context. Its target is unknown. The sample belongs to a study of cytomegalovirus exposure and HLA in healthy donors. The PCR was carried out with 60 Vbeta primers and 13 Jbeta primers. The method was immunoSEQ multiplex PCR; TCRdb's version includes in-frame clones alone and lacks a portion of them. The sample carries around 300,000 clones, about 87% recorded once. The CDR3 runs 18 residues. Germline CDR1 WSHSY, CDR2 SAAADI. Losses at the gene ends were 6 bases for V and 0 bases for J; bases not matched to a gene: 14. Findings and limits, study-wide: For presence/absence analyses, sequencing depth was assumed to be roughly uniform across donors. The study reported that TCR beta sequences accurately predicted HLA-A and HLA-B alleles in most subjects.

The chain recombines TRBV10-2 with TRBJ2-3; 8 nucleotides agree with TRBD2. This clonotype was sampled from a young woman in good health and CMV-seronegative. Material for sequencing was PBMCs. The CDR3 protein is CASRDGGFSGISTDTQYF. The DNA of the CDR3 is TGCGCCAGCAGAGACGGGGGATTTAGCGGGATTAGCACAGATACGCAGTATTTT.